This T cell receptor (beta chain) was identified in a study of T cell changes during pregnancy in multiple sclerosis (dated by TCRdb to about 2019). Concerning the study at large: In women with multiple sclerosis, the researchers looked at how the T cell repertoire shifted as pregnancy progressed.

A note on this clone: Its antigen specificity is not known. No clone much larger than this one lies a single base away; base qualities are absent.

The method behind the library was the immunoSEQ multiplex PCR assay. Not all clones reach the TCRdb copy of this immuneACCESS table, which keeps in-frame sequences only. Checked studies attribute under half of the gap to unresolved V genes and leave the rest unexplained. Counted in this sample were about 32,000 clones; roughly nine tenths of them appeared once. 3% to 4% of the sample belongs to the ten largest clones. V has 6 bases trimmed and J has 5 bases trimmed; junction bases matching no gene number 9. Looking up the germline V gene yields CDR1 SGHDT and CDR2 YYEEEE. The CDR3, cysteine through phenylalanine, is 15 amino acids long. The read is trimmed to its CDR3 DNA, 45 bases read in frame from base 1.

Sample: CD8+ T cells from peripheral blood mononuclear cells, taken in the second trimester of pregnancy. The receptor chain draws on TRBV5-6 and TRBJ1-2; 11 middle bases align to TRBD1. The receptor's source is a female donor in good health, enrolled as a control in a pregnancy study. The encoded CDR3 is CASTNRDRGAYGYTF. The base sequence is TGTGCCAGCACTAACCGGGACAGGGGGGCGTATGGCTACACCTTC.